These 5 T cell receptor beta chains were sequenced from one sample in a study of T-cell memory formation after mild COVID-19. One entry per CDR3 protein, called by TCRdb with MiXCR from the 5' RACE reads. Of around 410,000 distinct CDR3 sequences in the sample, about a quarter were seen once. Sequenced: PBMCs or a T cell subset sorted from them (not recorded which). The receptors shown here come from an adult woman who had mild COVID-19 (a few samples of this study predate the infection). Cell type and time point are not known.

Many counts were recorded for this clonotype. The chain is built from TRBV5-1 and TRBJ1-1, with D unresolved. Germline CDR1 is SGHRS and CDR2 is YFSETQ. This CDR3 spans 15 amino acids. V shed 3 bases and J shed 2 bases, with 14 bases lying between them. CDR3 residues: CASSYKEVVNTEAFF. The CDR3 coding sequence is TGCGCCAGCAGCTATAAAGAGGTGGTCAACACTGAAGCTTTCTTT.

This chain uses TRBV7-2 with TRBJ2-3; TRBD2 is a possible D gene (5 bases). Germline CDR1 SGHTA, CDR2 FQGNSA. The CDR3 runs 17 residues. Trimming took 5 bases from V and 0 from J, leaving 18 bases between them. CDR3 residues: CASSLRTVRLSTDTQYF. CDR3 bases: TGTGCCAGCAGCCTAAGGACTGTAAGACTTAGCACAGATACGCAGTATTTT. Variable domain in full (rest from reference TRBV7-2 and TRBJ2-3): GAGVSQSPSNKVTEKGKDVELRCDPISGHTALYWYRQSLGQGLEFLIYFQGNSAPDKSGLPSDRFSAERTGGSVSTLTIQRTQQEDSAVYLCASSLRTVRLSTDTQYFGPGTRLTVL.

This clonotype appeared a few times. The chain joins TRBV25-1 to TRBJ2-7; D not certain. CDR1 MGHDK and CDR2 SYGVNS come from the germline V gene. V was clipped by 2 bases and J by 3 bases, with 8 bases between them. The CDR3 has 13 residues. The CDR3: CASSENPHYEQYF. The CDR3 DNA sequence: TGTGCCAGCAGTGAAAACCCTCACTACGAGCAGTACTTC.

For the CDR3, the DNA is TGTGCCAGCATATCTAGCGGGGGAGGCTACTACGAGCAGTACTTC. Its protein is CASISSGGGYYEQYF. The chain has TRBV6-5 and TRBJ2-7, with 10 bases lining up with TRBD2. This CDR3 is built from 15 residues. Germline values: CDR1 MNHEY, CDR2 SVGAGI. Trimming at V came to 7 bases and at J to 3 bases, leaving 9 bases not matched to a gene.

The V and J genes are TRBV4-2 and TRBJ2-1, with D hard to call. Germline V gene data show CDR1 as LGHNA and CDR2 as YNFKEQ. This CDR3 has 17 residues. The V end lost 0 bases, the J end lost 0 bases, and 12 bases lay between the germline ends. The CDR3 region is CASSQDLLRFSYNEQFF. DNA of the CDR3: TGTGCCAGCAGCCAAGATCTCTTGCGCTTCTCCTACAATGAGCAGTTCTTC.